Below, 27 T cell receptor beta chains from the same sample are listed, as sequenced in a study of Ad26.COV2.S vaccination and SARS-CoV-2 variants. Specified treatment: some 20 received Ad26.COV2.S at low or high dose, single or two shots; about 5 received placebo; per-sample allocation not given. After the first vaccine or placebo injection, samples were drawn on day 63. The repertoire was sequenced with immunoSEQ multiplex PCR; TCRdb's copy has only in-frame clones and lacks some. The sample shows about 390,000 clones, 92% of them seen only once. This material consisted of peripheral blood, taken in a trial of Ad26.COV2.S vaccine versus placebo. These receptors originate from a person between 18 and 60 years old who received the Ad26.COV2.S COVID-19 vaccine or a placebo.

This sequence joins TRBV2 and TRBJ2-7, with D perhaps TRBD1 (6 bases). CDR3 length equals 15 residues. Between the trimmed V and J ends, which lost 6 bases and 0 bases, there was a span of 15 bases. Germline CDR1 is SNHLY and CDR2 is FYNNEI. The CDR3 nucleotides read TGTGCCAGCAGCGATCCGAGGGACACCTCCTACGAGCAGTACTTC. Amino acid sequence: CASSDPRDTSYEQYF.

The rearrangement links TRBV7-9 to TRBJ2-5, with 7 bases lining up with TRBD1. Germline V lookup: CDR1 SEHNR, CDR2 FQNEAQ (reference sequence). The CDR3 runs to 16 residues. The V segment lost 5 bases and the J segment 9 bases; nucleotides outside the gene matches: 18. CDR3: CASSDRDRPSRVAQYF. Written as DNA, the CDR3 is TGTGCCAGCAGCGACCGGGACAGACCTTCCAGGGTTGCCCAGTACTTC.

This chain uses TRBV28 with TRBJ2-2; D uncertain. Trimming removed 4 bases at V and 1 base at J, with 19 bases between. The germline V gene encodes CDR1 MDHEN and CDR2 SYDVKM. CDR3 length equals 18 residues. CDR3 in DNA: TGTGCCAGCAGTTACAACACCCTTGCTAGGAGGAACACCGGGGAGCTGTTTTTT. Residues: CASSYNTLARRNTGELFF. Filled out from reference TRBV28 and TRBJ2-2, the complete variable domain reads DVKVTQSSRYLVKRTGEKVFLECVQDMDHENMFWYRQDPGLGLRLIYFSYDVKMKEKGDIPEGYSVSREKKERFSLILESASTNQTSMYLCASSYNTLARRNTGELFFGEGSRLTVL.

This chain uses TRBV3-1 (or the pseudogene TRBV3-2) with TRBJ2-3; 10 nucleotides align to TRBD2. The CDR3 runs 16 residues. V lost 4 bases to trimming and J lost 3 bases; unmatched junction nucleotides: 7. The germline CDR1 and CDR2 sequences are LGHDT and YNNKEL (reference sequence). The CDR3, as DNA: TGTGCCAGCAGCCGAAGGGTAGCGGGGGGAACAGATACGCAGTATTTT. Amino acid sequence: CASSRRVAGGTDTQYF.

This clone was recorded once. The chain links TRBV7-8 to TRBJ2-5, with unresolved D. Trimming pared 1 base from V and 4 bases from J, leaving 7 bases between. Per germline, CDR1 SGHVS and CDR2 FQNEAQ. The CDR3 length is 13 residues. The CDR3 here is CASSLEGVETQYF. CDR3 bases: TGTGCCAGCAGCTTAGAGGGTGTAGAGACCCAGTACTTC.

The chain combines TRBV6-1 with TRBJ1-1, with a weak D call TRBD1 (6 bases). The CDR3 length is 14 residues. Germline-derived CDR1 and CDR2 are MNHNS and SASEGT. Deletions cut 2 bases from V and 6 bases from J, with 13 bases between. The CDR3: CASSEYQGFAEAFF. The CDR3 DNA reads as TGTGCCAGCAGTGAATACCAGGGGTTCGCTGAAGCTTTCTTT.

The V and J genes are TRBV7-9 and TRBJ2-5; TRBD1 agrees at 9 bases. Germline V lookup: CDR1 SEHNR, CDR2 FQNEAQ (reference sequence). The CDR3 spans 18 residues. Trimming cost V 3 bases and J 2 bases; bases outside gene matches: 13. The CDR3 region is CASSFRGSGTGLQETQYF. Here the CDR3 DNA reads TGTGCCAGCAGCTTTAGAGGGAGTGGGACAGGGCTACAAGAGACCCAGTACTTC. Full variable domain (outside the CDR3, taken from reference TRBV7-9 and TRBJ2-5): DTGVSQNPRHKITKRGQNVTFRCDPISEHNRLYWYRQTLGQGPEFLTYFQNEAQLEKSRLLSDRFSAERPKGSFSTLEIQRTEQGDSAMYLCASSFRGSGTGLQETQYFGPGTRLLVL.

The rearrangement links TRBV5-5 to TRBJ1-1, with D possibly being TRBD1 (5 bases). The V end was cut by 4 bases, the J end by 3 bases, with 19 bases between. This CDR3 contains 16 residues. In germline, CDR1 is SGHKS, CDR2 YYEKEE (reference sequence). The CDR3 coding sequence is TGTGCCAGCAGCCCGTTCGGGCGGCGGGGGGACACTGAAGCTTTCTTT. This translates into CASSPFGRRGDTEAFF.

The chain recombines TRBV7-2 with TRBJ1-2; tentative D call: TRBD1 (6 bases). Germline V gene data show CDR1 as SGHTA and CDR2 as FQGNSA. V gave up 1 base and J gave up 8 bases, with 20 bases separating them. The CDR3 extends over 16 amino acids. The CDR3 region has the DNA TGTGCCAGCAGCTTAGATCTAGTAGGGGGTAGGGAAGGCTACACCTTC. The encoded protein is CASSLDLVGGREGYTF. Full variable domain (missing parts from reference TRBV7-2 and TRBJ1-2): GAGVSQSPSNKVTEKGKDVELRCDPISGHTALYWYRQSLGQGLEFLIYFQGNSAPDKSGLPSDRFSAERTGGSVSTLTIQRTQQEDSAVYLCASSLDLVGGREGYTFGSGTRLTVV.

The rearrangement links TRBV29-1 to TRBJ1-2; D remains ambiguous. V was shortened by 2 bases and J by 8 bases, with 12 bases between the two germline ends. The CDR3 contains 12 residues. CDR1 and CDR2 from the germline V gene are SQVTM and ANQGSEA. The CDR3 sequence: CSVEFGQKGYTF. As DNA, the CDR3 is TGCAGCGTTGAATTTGGGCAGAAGGGCTACACCTTC.

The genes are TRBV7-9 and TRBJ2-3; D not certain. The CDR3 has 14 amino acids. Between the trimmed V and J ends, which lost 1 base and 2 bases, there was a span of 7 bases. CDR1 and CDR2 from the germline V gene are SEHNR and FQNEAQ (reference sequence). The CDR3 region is CASSLEGATDTQYF. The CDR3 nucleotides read TGTGCCAGCAGCTTAGAAGGCGCCACAGATACGCAGTATTTT.

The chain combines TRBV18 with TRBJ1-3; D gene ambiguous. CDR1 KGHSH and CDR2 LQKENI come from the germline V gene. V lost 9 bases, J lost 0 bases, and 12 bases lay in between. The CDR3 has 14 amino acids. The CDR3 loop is CASKQEGSGNTIYF. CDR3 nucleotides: TGTGCCAGTAAGCAGGAGGGCTCTGGAAACACCATATATTTT.

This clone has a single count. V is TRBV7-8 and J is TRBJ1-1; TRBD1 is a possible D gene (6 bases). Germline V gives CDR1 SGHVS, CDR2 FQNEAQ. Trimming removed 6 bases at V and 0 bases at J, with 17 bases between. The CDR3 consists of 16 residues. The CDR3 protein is CASRKTRTDMNTEAFF. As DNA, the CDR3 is TGTGCCAGCAGAAAGACGCGGACAGATATGAACACTGAAGCTTTCTTT.

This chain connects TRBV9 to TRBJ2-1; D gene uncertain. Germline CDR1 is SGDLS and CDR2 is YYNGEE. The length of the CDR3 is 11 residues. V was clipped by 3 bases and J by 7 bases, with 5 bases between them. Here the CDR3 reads CASSEGNEQFF. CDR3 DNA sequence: TGTGCCAGCAGCGAGGGTAATGAGCAGTTCTTC.

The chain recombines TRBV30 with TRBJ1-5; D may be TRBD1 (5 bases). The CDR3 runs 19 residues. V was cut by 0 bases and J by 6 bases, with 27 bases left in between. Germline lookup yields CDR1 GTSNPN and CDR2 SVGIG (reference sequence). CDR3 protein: CAWSVHRAWEGQVRQPQHF. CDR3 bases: TGTGCCTGGAGTGTACACCGCGCCTGGGAGGGGCAGGTTCGTCAGCCCCAGCATTTT.

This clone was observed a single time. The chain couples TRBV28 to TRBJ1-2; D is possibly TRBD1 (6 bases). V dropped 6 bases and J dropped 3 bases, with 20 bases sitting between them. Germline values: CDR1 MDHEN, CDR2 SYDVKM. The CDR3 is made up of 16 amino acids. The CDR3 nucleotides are TGTGCCAGCAGGCCCACCCCAAGGGGGAAGGACTATGGCTACACCTTC. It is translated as CASRPTPRGKDYGYTF.

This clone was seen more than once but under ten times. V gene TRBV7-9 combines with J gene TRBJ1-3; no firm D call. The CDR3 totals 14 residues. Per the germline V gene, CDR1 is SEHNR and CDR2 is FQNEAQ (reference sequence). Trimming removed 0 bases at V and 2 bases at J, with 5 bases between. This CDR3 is CASSLARAGNTIYF. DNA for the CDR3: TGTGCCAGCAGCTTAGCAAGGGCTGGAAACACCATATATTTT.

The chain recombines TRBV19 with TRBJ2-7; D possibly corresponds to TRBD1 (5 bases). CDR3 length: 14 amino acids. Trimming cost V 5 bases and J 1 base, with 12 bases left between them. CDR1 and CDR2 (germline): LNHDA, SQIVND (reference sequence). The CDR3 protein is CASSAGARSYEQYF. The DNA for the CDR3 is TGTGCCAGTAGTGCTGGGGCCCGTTCCTACGAGCAGTACTTC.

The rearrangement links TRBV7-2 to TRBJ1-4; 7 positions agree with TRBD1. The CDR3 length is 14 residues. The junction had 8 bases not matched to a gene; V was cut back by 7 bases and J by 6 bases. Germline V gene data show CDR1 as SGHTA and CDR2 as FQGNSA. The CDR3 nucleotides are TGTGCCAGCAACTCCGACAGGGAATATGAAAAACTGTTTTTT. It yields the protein CASNSDREYEKLFF. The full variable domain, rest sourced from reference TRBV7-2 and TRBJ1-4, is GAGVSQSPSNKVTEKGKDVELRCDPISGHTALYWYRQSLGQGLEFLIYFQGNSAPDKSGLPSDRFSAERTGGSVSTLTIQRTQQEDSAVYLCASNSDREYEKLFFGSGTQLSVL.

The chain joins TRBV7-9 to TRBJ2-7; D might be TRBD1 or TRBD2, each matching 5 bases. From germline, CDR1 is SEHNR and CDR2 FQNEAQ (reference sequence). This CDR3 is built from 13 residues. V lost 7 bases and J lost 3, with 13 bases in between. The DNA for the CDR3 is TGTGCCAGCATCAATCGTGGGGGCTACGAGCAGTACTTC. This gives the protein CASINRGGYEQYF.

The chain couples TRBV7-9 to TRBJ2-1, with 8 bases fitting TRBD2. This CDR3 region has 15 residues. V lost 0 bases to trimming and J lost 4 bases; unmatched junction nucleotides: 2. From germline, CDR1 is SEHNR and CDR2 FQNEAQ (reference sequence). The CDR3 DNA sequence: TGTGCCAGCAGCTTAGCTAGCGGGGCTTACAATGAGCAGTTCTTC. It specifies CASSLASGAYNEQFF.

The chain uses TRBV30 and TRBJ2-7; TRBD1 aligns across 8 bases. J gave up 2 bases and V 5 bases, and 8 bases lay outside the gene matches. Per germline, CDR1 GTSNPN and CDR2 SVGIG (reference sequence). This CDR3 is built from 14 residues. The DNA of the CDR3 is TGTGCCTGGGAAACGACAGGGGCTACCTACGAGCAGTACTTC. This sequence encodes CAWETTGATYEQYF.

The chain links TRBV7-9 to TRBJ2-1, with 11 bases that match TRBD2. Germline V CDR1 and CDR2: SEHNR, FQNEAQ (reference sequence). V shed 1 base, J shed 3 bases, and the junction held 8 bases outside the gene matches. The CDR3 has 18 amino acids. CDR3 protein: CASSLGFLGLAGYNEQFF. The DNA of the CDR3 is TGTGCCAGCAGCTTAGGCTTCCTTGGACTAGCGGGCTACAATGAGCAGTTCTTC.

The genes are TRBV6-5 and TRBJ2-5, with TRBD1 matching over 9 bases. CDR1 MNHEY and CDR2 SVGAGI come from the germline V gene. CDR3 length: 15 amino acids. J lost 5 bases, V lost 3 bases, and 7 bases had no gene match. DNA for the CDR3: TGTGCCAGCAGTTATACGGACAGGGGAATCGAGACCCAGTACTTC. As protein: CASSYTDRGIETQYF.

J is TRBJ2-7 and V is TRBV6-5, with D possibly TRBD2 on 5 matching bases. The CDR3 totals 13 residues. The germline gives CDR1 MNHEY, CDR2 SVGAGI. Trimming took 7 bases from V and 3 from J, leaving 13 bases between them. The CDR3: CASMWTGSYEQYF. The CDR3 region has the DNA TGTGCCAGCATGTGGACGGGAAGCTACGAGCAGTACTTC.

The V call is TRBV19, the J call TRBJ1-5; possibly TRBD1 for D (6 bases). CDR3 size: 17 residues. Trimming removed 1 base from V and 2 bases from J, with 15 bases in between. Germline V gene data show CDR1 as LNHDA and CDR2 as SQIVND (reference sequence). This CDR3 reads CASSIGQGLAGNQPQHF. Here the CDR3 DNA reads TGTGCCAGTAGTATAGGGCAGGGGCTGGCGGGCAATCAGCCCCAGCATTTT.

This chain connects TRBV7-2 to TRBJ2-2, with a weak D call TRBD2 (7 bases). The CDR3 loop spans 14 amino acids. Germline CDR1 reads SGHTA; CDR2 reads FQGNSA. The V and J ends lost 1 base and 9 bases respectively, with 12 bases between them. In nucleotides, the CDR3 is TGTGCCAGCAGCTTAGTGGGGGGGCCTCGGGAGCTGTTTTTT. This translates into CASSLVGGPRELFF.